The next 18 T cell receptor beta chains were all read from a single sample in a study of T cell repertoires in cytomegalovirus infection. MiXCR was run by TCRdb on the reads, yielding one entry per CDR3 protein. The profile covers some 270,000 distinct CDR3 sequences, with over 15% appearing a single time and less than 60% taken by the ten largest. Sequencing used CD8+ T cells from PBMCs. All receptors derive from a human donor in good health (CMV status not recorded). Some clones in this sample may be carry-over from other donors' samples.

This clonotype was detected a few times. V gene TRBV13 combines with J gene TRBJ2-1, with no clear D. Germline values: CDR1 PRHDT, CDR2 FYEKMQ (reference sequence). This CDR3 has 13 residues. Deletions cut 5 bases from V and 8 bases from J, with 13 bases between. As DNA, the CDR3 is TGTGCCAGCAGCCCCGGTCATTTCGATGAGCAGTTCTTC. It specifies CASSPGHFDEQFF.

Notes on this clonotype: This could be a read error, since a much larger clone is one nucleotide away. CDR3 nucleotides: TGTGCTAGTGGCCCCTGGGGACAGAGGACGGACGTGCAGTACTTC. This translates into CASGPWGQRTDVQYF. V and J are TRBV12-5 and TRBJ2-7, with 7 positions matching TRBD1. CDR1 and CDR2 from the germline V gene are LGHNT and FRNRAP. V gave up 6 bases and J gave up 9 bases; unmatched junction bases: 17. The CDR3 is made up of 15 amino acids. Filled out from reference TRBV12-5 and TRBJ2-7, the complete variable domain reads DARVTQTPRHKVTEMGQEVTMRCQPILGHNTVFWYRQTMMQGLELLAYFRNRAPLDDSGMPKDRFSAEMPDATLATLKIQPSEPRDSAVYFCASGPWGQRTDVQYFGPGTRLTVT.

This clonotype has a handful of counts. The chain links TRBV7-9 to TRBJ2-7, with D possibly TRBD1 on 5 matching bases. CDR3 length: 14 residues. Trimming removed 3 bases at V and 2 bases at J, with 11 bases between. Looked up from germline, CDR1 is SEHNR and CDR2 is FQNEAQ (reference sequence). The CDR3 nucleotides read TGTGCCAGCAGCTTCGTACAGGAGACCTACGAGCAGTACTTC. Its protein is CASSFVQETYEQYF.

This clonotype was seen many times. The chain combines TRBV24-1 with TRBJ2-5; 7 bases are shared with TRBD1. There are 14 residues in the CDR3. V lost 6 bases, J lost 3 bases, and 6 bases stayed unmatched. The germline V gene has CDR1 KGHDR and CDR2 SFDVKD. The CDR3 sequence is CATSHRDSEETQYF. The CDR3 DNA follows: TGTGCCACCAGTCACCGGGACAGCGAAGAGACCCAGTACTTC.

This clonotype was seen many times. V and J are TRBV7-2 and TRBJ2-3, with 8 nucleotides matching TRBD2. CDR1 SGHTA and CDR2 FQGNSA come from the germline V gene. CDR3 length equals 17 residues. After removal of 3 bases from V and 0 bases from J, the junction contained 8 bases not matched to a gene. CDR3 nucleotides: TGTGCCAGCAGCTTCGTGAGCGGGGGAGTGAGCACAGATACGCAGTATTTT. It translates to CASSFVSGGVSTDTQYF.

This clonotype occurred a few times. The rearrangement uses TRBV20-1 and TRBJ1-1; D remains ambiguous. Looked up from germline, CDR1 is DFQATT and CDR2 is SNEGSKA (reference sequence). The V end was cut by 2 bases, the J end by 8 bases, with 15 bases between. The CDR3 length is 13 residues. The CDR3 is CSARNSFEVEAFF. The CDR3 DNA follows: TGCAGTGCTAGAAACAGCTTTGAGGTGGAAGCTTTCTTT.

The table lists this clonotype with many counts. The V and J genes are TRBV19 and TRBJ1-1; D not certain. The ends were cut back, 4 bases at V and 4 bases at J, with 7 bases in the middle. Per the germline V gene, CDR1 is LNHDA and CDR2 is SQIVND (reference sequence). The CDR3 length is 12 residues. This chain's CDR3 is CASSTLTTEAFF. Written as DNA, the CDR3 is TGTGCCAGTAGTACCCTCACCACTGAAGCTTTCTTT.

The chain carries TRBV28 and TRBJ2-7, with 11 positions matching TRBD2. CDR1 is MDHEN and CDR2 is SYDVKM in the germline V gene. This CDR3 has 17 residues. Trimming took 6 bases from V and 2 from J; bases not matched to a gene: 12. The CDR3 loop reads CASSLGLAGDSTYEQYF. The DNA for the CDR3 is TGTGCCAGCAGCTTAGGACTAGCGGGCGATTCTACCTACGAGCAGTACTTC.

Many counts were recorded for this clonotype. CDR3 residues: CASRTGYTEAFF. The CDR3, as DNA: TGTGCCAGCAGGACAGGGTACACTGAAGCTTTCTTT. The chain recombines TRBV6-2 or TRBV6-3 with TRBJ1-1; 7 bases align to TRBD1. With V trimmed by 6 bases and J by 3 bases, 1 base remained unmatched. Germline V gives CDR1 MNHEY, CDR2 SVGEGT. The CDR3 covers 12 residues.

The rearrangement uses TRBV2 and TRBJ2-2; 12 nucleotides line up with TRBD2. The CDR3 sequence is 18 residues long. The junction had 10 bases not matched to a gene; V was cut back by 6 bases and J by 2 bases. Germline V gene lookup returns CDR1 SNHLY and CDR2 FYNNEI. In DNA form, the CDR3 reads TGTGCCAGCAGCCTCAGACTAGCGGGGGCCTTTAACACCGGGGAGCTGTTTTTT. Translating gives CASSLRLAGAFNTGELFF.

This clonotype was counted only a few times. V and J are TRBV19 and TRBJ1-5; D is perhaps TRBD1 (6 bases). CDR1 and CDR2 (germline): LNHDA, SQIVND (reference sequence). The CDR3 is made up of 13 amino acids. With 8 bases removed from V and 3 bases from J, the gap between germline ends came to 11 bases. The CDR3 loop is CASQNRDNQPQHF. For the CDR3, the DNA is TGTGCCAGTCAGAACAGGGACAATCAGCCCCAGCATTTT.

The CDR3 protein is CASSLVSRLNYGYTF. The CDR3 DNA sequence: TGTGCCAGCAGCTTAGTCTCCCGGCTAAACTATGGCTACACCTTC. V is TRBV7-9 and J is TRBJ1-2; the D is unclear. Per germline, CDR1 SEHNR and CDR2 FQNEAQ (reference sequence). V was trimmed by 1 base and J by 2 bases, leaving 11 bases between them. The CDR3 loop spans 15 amino acids.

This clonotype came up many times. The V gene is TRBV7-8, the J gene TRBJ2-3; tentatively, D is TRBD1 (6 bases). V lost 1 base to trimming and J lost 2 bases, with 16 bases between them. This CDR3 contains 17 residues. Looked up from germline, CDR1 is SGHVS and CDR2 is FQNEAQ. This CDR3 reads CASSLEVRTDFTDTQYF. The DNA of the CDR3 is TGTGCCAGCAGCTTAGAAGTAAGGACAGACTTCACAGATACGCAGTATTTT.

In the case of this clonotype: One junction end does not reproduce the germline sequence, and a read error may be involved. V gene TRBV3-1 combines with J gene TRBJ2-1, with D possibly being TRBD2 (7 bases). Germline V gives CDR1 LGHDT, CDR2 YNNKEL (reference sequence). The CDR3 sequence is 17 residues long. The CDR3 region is CASSQDTPGGPYNEQFF. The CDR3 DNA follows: TGTGCCAGTAGCCAAGATACCCCGGGGGGCCCCTACAATGAGCAGTTCTTC.

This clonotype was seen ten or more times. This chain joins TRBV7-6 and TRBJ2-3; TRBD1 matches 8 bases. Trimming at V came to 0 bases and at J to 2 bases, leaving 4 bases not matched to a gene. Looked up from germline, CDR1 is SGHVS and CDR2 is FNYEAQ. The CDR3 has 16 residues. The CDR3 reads CASSLAPGGFTDTQYF. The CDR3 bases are TGTGCCAGCAGCTTAGCCCCAGGGGGCTTCACAGATACGCAGTATTTT.

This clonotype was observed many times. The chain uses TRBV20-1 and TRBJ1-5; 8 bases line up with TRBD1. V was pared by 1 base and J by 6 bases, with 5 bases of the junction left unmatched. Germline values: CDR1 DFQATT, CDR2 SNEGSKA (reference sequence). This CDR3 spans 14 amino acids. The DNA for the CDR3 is TGCAGTGCTAGAGTGCGACAGGGGACTCAGCCCCAGCATTTT. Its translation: CSARVRQGTQPQHF.

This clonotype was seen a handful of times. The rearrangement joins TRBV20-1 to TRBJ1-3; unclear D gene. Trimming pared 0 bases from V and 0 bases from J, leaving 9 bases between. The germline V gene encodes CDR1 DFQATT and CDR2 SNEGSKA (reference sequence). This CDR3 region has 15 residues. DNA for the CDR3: TGCAGTGCTAGAGACAGGCCGAACTCTGGAAACACCATATATTTT. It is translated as CSARDRPNSGNTIYF.

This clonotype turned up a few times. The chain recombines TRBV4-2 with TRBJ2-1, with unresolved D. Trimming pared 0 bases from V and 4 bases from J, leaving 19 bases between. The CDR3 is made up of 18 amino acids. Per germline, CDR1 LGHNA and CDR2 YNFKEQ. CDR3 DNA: TGTGCCAGCAGCCAAGATCTTGTTTCAGCCGTCGGGTACAATGAGCAGTTCTTC. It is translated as CASSQDLVSAVGYNEQFF.